The next 24 T cell receptor beta chains were all read from a single sample in a study of blood T cell repertoires in COVID-19. Profiled with immunoSEQ multiplex PCR; TCRdb holds only in-frame clones, not every one. The data show 130,000 to 150,000 clones, roughly 80% seen once. The sample comprised peripheral blood. The receptors were sampled from a woman aged 40 to 50 with active or convalescent COVID-19.

This rearrangement joins TRBV6-5 to TRBJ1-1, with a tentative D call TRBD1 (5 bases). Germline values: CDR1 MNHEY, CDR2 SVGAGI. Trimming took off 6 bases at V and 0 bases at J, with 11 bases between the two ends. The CDR3 has 14 residues. DNA for the CDR3: TGTGCCAGCAGCCGGGCAGGGTTGAACACTGAAGCTTTCTTT. It translates to CASSRAGLNTEAFF.

V is TRBV7-2 and J is TRBJ1-2, with D unclear. This CDR3 contains 14 residues. V dropped 2 bases and J dropped 2 bases, with 9 bases sitting between them. Germline CDR1 is SGHTA and CDR2 is FQGNSA. The CDR3 region is CASSLMQENYGYTF. In DNA, the CDR3 is TGTGCCAGCAGCTTAATGCAGGAAAACTATGGCTACACCTTC.

The chain recombines TRBV28 with TRBJ2-2, with D possibly matching TRBD2 (6 bases). This CDR3 has 15 residues. V gave up 2 bases and J gave up 4 bases, with 11 bases separating them. The germline V gene has CDR1 MDHEN and CDR2 SYDVKM. CDR3 bases: TGTGCCAGCAGTTTACAGGGAGCGGGCACCGGGGAGCTGTTTTTT. Translation gives CASSLQGAGTGELFF.

The chain links TRBV29-1 to TRBJ2-3; D gene ambiguous. Trimming shortened V by 3 bases and J by 2 bases, and 9 bases separated the two germline ends. CDR1 SQVTM and CDR2 ANQGSEA come from the germline V gene. The CDR3 contains 13 residues. CDR3 nucleotides: TGCAGCGTTGACGGCGGAGTCACAGATACGCAGTATTTT. Its translation is CSVDGGVTDTQYF.

This clone has more than one count but fewer than ten. V usage is TRBV11-2 and J usage is TRBJ2-7; possible D gene TRBD1, 6 bases. The V gene lost 1 base and the J gene lost 5 bases, with 12 bases spanning the gap. This CDR3 is 14 amino acids long. CDR1 and CDR2 (germline): SGHAT, FQNNGV. CDR3 sequence: CASSLAGRGNEQYF. CDR3 sequence (DNA): TGTGCCAGCAGCTTAGCCGGCAGGGGAAACGAGCAGTACTTC. The whole variable domain, filled in from reference TRBV11-2 and TRBJ2-7, reads EAGVAQSPRYKIIEKRQSVAFWCNPISGHATLYWYQQILGQGPKLLIQFQNNGVVDDSQLPKDRFSAERLKGVDSTLKIQPAKLEDSAVYLCASSLAGRGNEQYFGPGTRLTVT.

V gene TRBV5-1 combines with J gene TRBJ1-4, with a weak D call TRBD1 (5 bases). V dropped 4 bases and J dropped 0 bases, with 10 bases sitting between them. The CDR3 totals 15 residues. Looked up from germline, CDR1 is SGHRS and CDR2 is YFSETQ. The CDR3 nucleotides are TGCGCCAGCAGCCGGGGGGACTCAACTAATGAAAAACTGTTTTTT. Protein sequence: CASSRGDSTNEKLFF.

This sequence joins TRBV18 and TRBJ1-2; 8 nucleotides align to TRBD1. Trimming took 0 bases from V and 5 from J; bases not matched to a gene: 17. This CDR3 comprises 19 residues. CDR1 is KGHSH and CDR2 is LQKENI in the germline V gene. CDR3 nucleotides: TGTGCCAGCTCACCACCCTCCGGGGCTCTTGACAGGGGCAAATATGGCTACACCTTC. This codes for CASSPPSGALDRGKYGYTF.

This chain connects TRBV2 to TRBJ2-3; possibly TRBD1 for D (6 bases). Germline V lookup: CDR1 SNHLY, CDR2 FYNNEI. The V gene lost 7 bases and the J gene lost 0 bases, with 20 bases spanning the gap. The length of the CDR3 is 17 residues. CDR3 nucleotide sequence: TGTGCCAGCACCCCCAGCATTTGGGGGCCTAGCACAGATACGCAGTATTTT. It codes for CASTPSIWGPSTDTQYF.

This clone is a singleton in its sample. The DNA of the CDR3 is TGTGCCACCAGTGCGGGACTAGCGACGAGACCGTCCTCCTACAATGAGCAGTTCTTC. The encoded protein is CATSAGLATRPSSYNEQFF. V and J are TRBV24-1 and TRBJ2-1, with TRBD2 identical over 10 bases. The junction had 12 bases not matched to a gene; V was cut back by 5 bases and J by 0 bases. The CDR3 covers 19 residues. CDR1 and CDR2 (germline): KGHDR, SFDVKD.

The chain employs TRBV21-1 and TRBJ2-2; TRBD1, the table's D call, was not compared with the DNA. TRBV21-1 corresponds to a pseudogene. CDR3 length equals 18 residues. Here the CDR3 reads CASSKAGTGETNTGELFF. The CDR3, as DNA: TGTGCCAGCAGCAAAGCGGGGACAGGGGAGACGAACACCGGGGAGCTGTTTTTT.

This chain connects TRBV3-1 (or the pseudogene TRBV3-2) to TRBJ1-2, with a tentative D call TRBD1 (5 bases). CDR3 length equals 12 residues. Germline V gene lookup returns CDR1 LGHDT and CDR2 YNNKEL (reference sequence). The V gene lost 3 bases and the J gene lost 6 bases, with 8 bases spanning the gap. The CDR3 DNA is TGTGCCAGCAGCCACAGGGAGGATGGCTACACCTTC. This sequence encodes CASSHREDGYTF.

The chain couples TRBV6-1 to TRBJ1-2; unclear D gene. The V and J ends lost 3 bases and 4 bases respectively, with 15 bases between them. The CDR3 has 15 amino acids. The germline V gene encodes CDR1 MNHNS and CDR2 SASEGT. The CDR3 region is CASSEAGIPVYGYTF. The CDR3 coding sequence is TGTGCCAGCAGTGAGGCCGGGATCCCTGTCTATGGCTACACCTTC.

The chain has TRBV28 and TRBJ1-5; weak D call: TRBD1 (6 bases). CDR3 length equals 15 residues. Per germline, CDR1 MDHEN and CDR2 SYDVKM. V was shortened by 6 bases and J by 2 bases, with 14 bases between the two germline ends. CDR3 amino acids: CASSQPDSRNQPQHF. The DNA of the CDR3 is TGTGCCAGCAGCCAGCCGGACAGCCGCAATCAGCCCCAGCATTTT.

The V call is TRBV19, the J call TRBJ2-3, with 7 bases matching TRBD2. The trim removed 0 bases at V and 8 bases at J, leaving 5 bases unmatched. CDR3 length equals 14 residues. The germline gives CDR1 LNHDA, CDR2 SQIVND (reference sequence). The CDR3 nucleotides are TGTGCCAGTAGTATAGACGCTAGCGGCCCTACGCAGTATTTT. It codes for CASSIDASGPTQYF.

The rearrangement uses TRBV28 and TRBJ1-2; D may be TRBD1 (6 bases). Germline values: CDR1 MDHEN, CDR2 SYDVKM. Trimming left V 9 bases short and J 8 bases short, with 19 bases between. The CDR3 extends over 13 amino acids. CDR3 nucleotides: TGTGCCAGTAAGAACAGGGCTATTCGGGGCTACACCTTC. This encodes CASKNRAIRGYTF.

The CDR3 protein is CASLPLAGGAGEQFF. CDR3 nucleotide sequence: TGTGCCAGCCTTCCACTAGCGGGAGGTGCAGGTGAGCAGTTCTTC. This chain connects TRBV6-5 to TRBJ2-1; 12 positions agree with TRBD2. Germline CDR1 MNHEY, CDR2 SVGAGI. The CDR3 totals 15 residues. V gave up 8 bases and J gave up 9 bases; unmatched junction bases: 11.

The V call is TRBV4-1, the J call TRBJ1-4; TRBD1 matches 12 bases. V lost 0 bases to trimming and J lost 4 bases; unmatched junction nucleotides: 9. The CDR3 is 19 residues long. CDR1 is MGHRA and CDR2 is YSYEKL in the germline V gene. CDR3 loop: CASSQDLGQGASSNEKLFF. The CDR3 nucleotides read TGCGCCAGCAGCCAAGACTTGGGACAGGGGGCTTCGAGTAATGAAAAACTGTTTTTT.

The gene calls are TRBV4-2 and TRBJ1-2; possibly TRBD1 for D (6 bases). The germline CDR1 and CDR2 sequences are LGHNA and YNFKEQ. The CDR3 is 14 residues long. V lost 4 bases, J lost 3 bases, and 12 bases lay in between. As DNA, the CDR3 is TGTGCCAGCAGCCCGAGGGGGGGAGACTATGGCTACACCTTC. Amino acids: CASSPRGGDYGYTF.

The chain joins TRBV19 to TRBJ1-1; 11 bases fit TRBD1. Germline values: CDR1 LNHDA, CDR2 SQIVND (reference sequence). Trimming cost V 1 base and J 10 bases; bases outside gene matches: 14. The CDR3 has 17 residues. CDR3 residues: CASSIGLIPSDRGRAFF. DNA for the CDR3: TGTGCCAGTAGTATAGGCCTCATTCCCTCGGACAGGGGGCGAGCTTTCTTT. The entire variable domain, with the rest obtained from reference TRBV19 and TRBJ1-1, is as follows: DGGITQSPKYLFRKEGQNVTLSCEQNLNHDAMYWYRQDPGQGLRLIYYSQIVNDFQKGDIAEGYSVSREKKESFPLTVTSAQKNPTAFYLCASSIGLIPSDRGRAFFGQGTRLTVV.

The V call is TRBV19, the J call TRBJ1-1; 9 nucleotides align to TRBD1. Germline loops: CDR1 LNHDA, CDR2 SQIVND (reference sequence). V lost 4 bases and J lost 1; bases outside the gene matches: 10. The CDR3 loop spans 17 amino acids. CDR3 DNA sequence: TGTGCCAGTAGTACGAGCCAGGGACAGGGCTCGAACACTGAAGCTTTCTTT. Translated: CASSTSQGQGSNTEAFF.

In this sample, this clone turned up a few times. V is TRBV2 and J is TRBJ1-5; a weak D match, TRBD1 (5 bases). Germline CDR1 and CDR2: SNHLY and FYNNEI. V was shortened by 6 bases and J by 6 bases, with 18 bases between the two germline ends. This CDR3 comprises 15 residues. The CDR3 spells CASRGREEMGQPQHF. The CDR3, as DNA: TGTGCCAGCAGAGGCAGGGAGGAAATGGGTCAGCCCCAGCATTTT.

The CDR3 loop reads CATSDRTGGQPQHF. The CDR3 DNA reads TGTGCCACCAGCGACAGGACAGGCGGTCAGCCCCAGCATTTT. The chain uses TRBV15 and TRBJ1-5, with TRBD1 matching 7 bases. In germline, CDR1 is LNHNV, CDR2 YYDKDF (reference sequence). The V gene end was trimmed by 5 bases and the J gene end by 6 bases; junction bases not matched to a gene: 7. The CDR3 runs to 14 residues.

This clone appeared once. V is TRBV30 and J is TRBJ2-7; tentatively, D is TRBD1 (8 bases). The CDR3 contains 15 residues. CDR1 GTSNPN and CDR2 SVGIG come from the germline V gene (reference sequence). V was cut by 1 base and J by 1 base, with 14 bases left in between. CDR3 in amino acids: CAWSDTGGGSYEQYF. DNA for the CDR3: TGTGCCTGGAGTGACACAGGGGGGGGTTCCTACGAGCAGTACTTC.

The chain's CDR3 is CATANGGVGGYTF. CDR3 DNA sequence: TGTGCCACCGCGAACGGAGGGGTCGGTGGCTACACCTTC. The chain couples TRBV6-4 to TRBJ1-2; tentative D call: TRBD1 (5 bases). V was cut by 10 bases and J by 7 bases, with 19 bases left in between. The CDR3 covers 13 residues. Germline-derived CDR1 and CDR2 are MRHNA and SNTAGT.